A selection of T cell receptor beta chains follows, all from one sample in a study of Graves' ophthalmopathy and Graves' hyperthyroidism. MiXCR, applied by TCRdb to the multiplex PCR reads, yields one record per CDR3 protein. The table lists hundreds of thousands of distinct CDR3 sequences, about 47% of them singletons, with less than 60% in the top ten. The sequenced sample consisted of peripheral blood. These receptors all come from an adult man with Graves' ophthalmopathy. Each CDR3 is given with its conserved first and last residue. The order of the fields is V gene, D gene, clone size, J gene, CDR3 DNA, CDR3 protein. The D gene is left open where the match is weak. Size is stated for part of the rows, as once, few or many counts, or as a class when the clone is expanded.

v_gene: TRBV7-3; d_gene: NA; abundance: NA; j_gene: TRBJ2-6; CDR3nt: TGTGCCTTTCCTTTGGACTCTGGGGCCAACGTCCTGACTTTC; CDR3aa: CAFPLDSGANVLTF
v_gene: TRBV29-1; d_gene: TRBD2; abundance: many; j_gene: TRBJ2-5; CDR3nt: TGCAGCGTTTGGAGCGGGAGGGATGGGGAGACCCAGTACTTC; CDR3aa: CSVWSGRDGETQYF
v_gene: TRBV6-5; d_gene: NA; abundance: NA; j_gene: TRBJ1-3; CDR3nt: TGTGCCAGCAGTGAGACAGGAGGAAACACCATATATTTT; CDR3aa: CASSETGGNTIYF
v_gene: TRBV10-3; d_gene: TRBD1; abundance: NA; j_gene: TRBJ1-2; CDR3nt: TGTGCCACCAGTGATTGGACAGGGTTC; CDR3aa: CATSDWTGF
v_gene: TRBV4-3; d_gene: NA; abundance: NA; j_gene: TRBJ2-3; CDR3nt: TGCGCCAGCAGCTTAGACATTGCAGATACGCAGTATTTT; CDR3aa: CASSLDIADTQYF
v_gene: TRBV7-8; d_gene: NA; abundance: many; j_gene: TRBJ1-2; CDR3nt: TGTGCCAGCAGCCCCAGGCCAGGAGGCTATGGCTACACCTTC; CDR3aa: CASSPRPGGYGYTF
v_gene: TRBV7-3; d_gene: NA; abundance: NA; j_gene: TRBJ2-7; CDR3nt: TGTGCCAGCAGCTTAAACGCGGGGCGCGAGCAGTACTTC; CDR3aa: CASSLNAGREQYF
v_gene: TRBV20-1; d_gene: NA; abundance: few; j_gene: TRBJ1-2; CDR3nt: TGCAGTGCTATTCGGGACACGGGAAACTATGGCTACACCTTC; CDR3aa: CSAIRDTGNYGYTF
v_gene: TRBV2; d_gene: TRBD1; abundance: once; j_gene: TRBJ2-7; CDR3nt: TGTGCCAGCAGATGGGAGGGGACAGGGGGCCGCGAGCAGTACTTC; CDR3aa: CASRWEGTGGREQYF
v_gene: TRBV9; d_gene: NA; abundance: few; j_gene: TRBJ1-6; CDR3nt: TGTGCCAGCAGCCAAGTTGGGAGGGTTAATTCACCCCTCCACTTT; CDR3aa: CASSQVGRVNSPLHF
v_gene: TRBV7-2; d_gene: TRBD1; abundance: NA; j_gene: TRBJ1-4; CDR3nt: TGTGCCAGCAGCTTAGTTTACCCGGGAGGGGGCGAAAAACTGTTTTTT; CDR3aa: CASSLVYPGGGEKLFF
v_gene: TRBV29-1; d_gene: TRBD1; abundance: NA; j_gene: TRBJ2-7; CDR3nt: TGCAGCGTTGGGACAGGGGGCATCTACGAGCAGTACTTC; CDR3aa: CSVGTGGIYEQYF
v_gene: TRBV7-8; d_gene: NA; abundance: once; j_gene: TRBJ2-7; CDR3nt: TGTGCCAGCAGCTTGGGTACGGAGGTTACCTACGAGCAGTACTTC; CDR3aa: CASSLGTEVTYEQYF
v_gene: TRBV20-1; d_gene: NA; abundance: NA; j_gene: TRBJ1-1; CDR3nt: TGCAGTGCTAGAGTGGGAACTGAAGCTTTCTTT; CDR3aa: CSARVGTEAFF
v_gene: TRBV20-1; d_gene: TRBD2; abundance: NA; j_gene: TRBJ2-5; CDR3nt: TGCAGTGCTCCTAATAGCGGGGGAATTCAAGAGACCCAGTACTTC; CDR3aa: CSAPNSGGIQETQYF
v_gene: TRBV10-3; d_gene: NA; abundance: NA; j_gene: TRBJ2-6; CDR3nt: TGTGCCATCGCTGAGGGGGCTGGGGCCAACGTCCTGACTTTC; CDR3aa: CAIAEGAGANVLTF
v_gene: TRBV7-3; d_gene: TRBD1; abundance: NA; j_gene: TRBJ1-6; CDR3nt: TGTGCCAGCAGCATGGGACAGCGGGCTAATTCACCCCTCCACTTT; CDR3aa: CASSMGQRANSPLHF
v_gene: TRBV24-1; d_gene: NA; abundance: NA; j_gene: TRBJ2-5; CDR3nt: TGTGCCACCAGTGACAAAGGACCGCTCCGTTCACAAGAGACCCAGTACTTC; CDR3aa: CATSDKGPLRSQETQYF
v_gene: TRBV7-9; d_gene: NA; abundance: few; j_gene: TRBJ1-2; CDR3nt: TGTGCCAGCAGCTTATGGGATGACAATGGCTACACCTTC; CDR3aa: CASSLWDDNGYTF
v_gene: TRBV19; d_gene: TRBD1; abundance: NA; j_gene: TRBJ2-3; CDR3nt: TGTGCCAGTAGTACCCTGACAGGGGGGTGGTACACAGATACGCAGTATTTT; CDR3aa: CASSTLTGGWYTDTQYF
v_gene: TRBV15; d_gene: NA; abundance: many; j_gene: TRBJ1-5; CDR3nt: TGTGCCACCAGCAGAGAGGGCAGGGCGGTGGATCAGCCCCAGCATTTT; CDR3aa: CATSREGRAVDQPQHF
v_gene: TRBV2; d_gene: TRBD1; abundance: NA; j_gene: TRBJ1-4; CDR3nt: TGTGCCAGCACCGCCCCGCCGGGACTAGCCGAGGGGGCGACTAATGAAAAACTGTTTTTT; CDR3aa: CASTAPPGLAEGATNEKLFF
v_gene: TRBV25-1; d_gene: NA; abundance: many; j_gene: TRBJ1-5; CDR3nt: TGTGCCAGCAGTGGACAAGTAAGCCAGCCCCAGCATTTT; CDR3aa: CASSGQVSQPQHF
v_gene: TRBV20-1; d_gene: NA; abundance: few; j_gene: TRBJ2-5; CDR3nt: TGCAGTGCTACGGTGGGCGGCGGGGATTGGGAGACCCAGTACTTC; CDR3aa: CSATVGGGDWETQYF
v_gene: TRBV20-1; d_gene: NA; abundance: few; j_gene: TRBJ2-7; CDR3nt: TGCAGTGCTAGAGGGGTTTGGGGGAACGAGCAGTACTTC; CDR3aa: CSARGVWGNEQYF
v_gene: TRBV7-6; d_gene: NA; abundance: NA; j_gene: TRBJ1-4; CDR3nt: TGTGCCAGCAGCTCGGGACTTTTTAATGAAAAACTGTTTTTT; CDR3aa: CASSSGLFNEKLFF
v_gene: TRBV7-9; d_gene: TRBD2; abundance: NA; j_gene: TRBJ2-2; CDR3nt: TGTGCCAGCAGCTTACGTAGCGGGAGTAACACCGGGGAGCTGTTTTTT; CDR3aa: CASSLRSGSNTGELFF
v_gene: TRBV19; d_gene: TRBD1; abundance: few; j_gene: TRBJ2-5; CDR3nt: TGTGCCAGTAGGCGGGGACAGGGAAACCAAGAGACCCAGTACTTC; CDR3aa: CASRRGQGNQETQYF
v_gene: TRBV20-1; d_gene: NA; abundance: few; j_gene: TRBJ1-5; CDR3nt: TGCAGTGCTGGACAAGTTAGCAATCAGCCCCAGCATTTT; CDR3aa: CSAGQVSNQPQHF
v_gene: TRBV10-3; d_gene: NA; abundance: few; j_gene: TRBJ2-7; CDR3nt: TGTGCCATCAATGTAGGAGGGGAGGAAGAGCAGTACTTC; CDR3aa: CAINVGGEEEQYF
v_gene: TRBV7-9; d_gene: TRBD1; abundance: NA; j_gene: TRBJ2-5; CDR3nt: TGTGCCAGCAGAACAGGGGCAGGTGGAGAGACCCAGTACTTC; CDR3aa: CASRTGAGGETQYF
v_gene: TRBV12-3/TRBV12-4; d_gene: NA; abundance: NA; j_gene: TRBJ2-7; CDR3nt: TGTGCCAGCAGTGTAACGGACGGCTGGGAGCAGTACTTC; CDR3aa: CASSVTDGWEQYF